This T cell receptor beta chain was sequenced for a study of long-term antiretroviral therapy in people with HIV. General observations from the study: Control repertoires displayed wider CDR3 length ranges than the HIV repertoires. Relative to transplant donor controls, diversity remained lower despite increasing after ART. The repertoire was dominated at all time points by clones expanded before ART.

On this clone itself: What it recognizes is unknown.

Specimens carried about 0.9-11 million cryopreserved PBMC before DNA extraction. Germline lookup yields CDR1 SGHNT and CDR2 YYREEE (reference sequence). There are 17 residues in the CDR3. V gave up 1 base and J gave up 0 bases; unmatched junction bases: 7. With survey level as its setting, the immunoSEQ assay was v3.0. Clones were read by immunoSEQ multiplex PCR, and TCRdb kept only the in-frame ones, dropping some. The sample contains about 40,000 clones, under 85% of which appear only once. This TCR was recovered from a man aged 18 to 29 with HIV. The sequenced sample was unsorted PBMCs, obtained 1 year after starting antiretroviral therapy. J is TRBJ2-3 and V is TRBV5-4; TRBD1 agrees at 8 bases. This chain's CDR3 is CASSLTPRQGSTDTQYF. CDR3 sequence (DNA): TGTGCCAGCAGCTTGACCCCCCGACAGGGGAGCACAGATACGCAGTATTTT.